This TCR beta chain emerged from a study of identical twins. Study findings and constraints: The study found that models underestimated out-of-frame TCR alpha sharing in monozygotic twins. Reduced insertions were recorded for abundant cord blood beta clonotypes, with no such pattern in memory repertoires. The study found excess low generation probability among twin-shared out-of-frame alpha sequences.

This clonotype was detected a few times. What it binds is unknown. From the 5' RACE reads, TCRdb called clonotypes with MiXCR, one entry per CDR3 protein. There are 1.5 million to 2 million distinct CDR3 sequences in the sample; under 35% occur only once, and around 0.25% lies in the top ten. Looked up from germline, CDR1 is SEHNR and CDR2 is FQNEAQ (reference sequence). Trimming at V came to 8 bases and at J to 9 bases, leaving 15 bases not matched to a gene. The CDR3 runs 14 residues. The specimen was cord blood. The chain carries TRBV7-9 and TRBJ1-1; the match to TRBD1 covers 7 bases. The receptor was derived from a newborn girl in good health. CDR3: CASGGQLTRGKAFF. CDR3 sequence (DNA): TGTGCCAGCGGGGGACAGCTAACTCGAGGAAAAGCTTTCTTT.